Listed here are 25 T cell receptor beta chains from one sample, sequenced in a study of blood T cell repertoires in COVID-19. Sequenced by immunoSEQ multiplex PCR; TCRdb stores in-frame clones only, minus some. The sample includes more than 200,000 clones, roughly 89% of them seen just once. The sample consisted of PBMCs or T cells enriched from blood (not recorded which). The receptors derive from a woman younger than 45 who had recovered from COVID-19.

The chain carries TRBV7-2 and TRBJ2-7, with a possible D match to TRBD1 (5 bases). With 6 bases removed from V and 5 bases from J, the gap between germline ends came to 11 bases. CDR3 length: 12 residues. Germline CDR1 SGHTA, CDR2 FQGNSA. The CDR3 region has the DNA TGTGCCAGCAGTGTTCAGGGTAACGAGCAGTACTTC. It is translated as CASSVQGNEQYF.

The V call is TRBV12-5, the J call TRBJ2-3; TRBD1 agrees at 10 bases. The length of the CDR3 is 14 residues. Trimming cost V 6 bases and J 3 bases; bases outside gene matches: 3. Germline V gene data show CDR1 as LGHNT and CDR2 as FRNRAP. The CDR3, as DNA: TGTGCTAGTGGCGGACAGGGGGGAACAGATACGCAGTATTTT. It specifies CASGGQGGTDTQYF.

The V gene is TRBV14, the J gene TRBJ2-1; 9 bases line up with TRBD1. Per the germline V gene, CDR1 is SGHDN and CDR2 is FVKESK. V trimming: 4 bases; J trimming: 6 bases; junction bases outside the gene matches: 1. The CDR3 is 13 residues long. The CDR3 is CASSRGQGNEQFF. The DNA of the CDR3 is TGTGCCAGCAGCCGGGGACAGGGCAATGAGCAGTTCTTC.

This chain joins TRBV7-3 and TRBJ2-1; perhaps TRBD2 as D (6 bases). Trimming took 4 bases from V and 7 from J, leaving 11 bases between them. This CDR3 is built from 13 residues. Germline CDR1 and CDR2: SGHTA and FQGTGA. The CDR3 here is CASSSNGGNEQFF. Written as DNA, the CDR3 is TGTGCCAGCAGCTCAAATGGGGGGAATGAGCAGTTCTTC.

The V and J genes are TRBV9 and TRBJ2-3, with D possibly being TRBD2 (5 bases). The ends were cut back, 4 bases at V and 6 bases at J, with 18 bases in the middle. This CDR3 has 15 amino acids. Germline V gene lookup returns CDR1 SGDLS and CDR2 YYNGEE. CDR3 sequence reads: CASSLTYTGSDTQYF. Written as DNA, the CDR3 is TGTGCCAGCAGCCTGACTTATACGGGATCCGATACGCAGTATTTT.

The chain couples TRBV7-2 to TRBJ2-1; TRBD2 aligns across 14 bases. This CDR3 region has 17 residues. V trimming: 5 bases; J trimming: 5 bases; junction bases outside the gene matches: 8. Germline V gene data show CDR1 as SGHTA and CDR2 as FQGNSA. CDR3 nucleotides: TGTGCCAGCAGCGTCGGGACTAGCGGGAGCTTCAACAATGAGCAGTTCTTC. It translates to CASSVGTSGSFNNEQFF.

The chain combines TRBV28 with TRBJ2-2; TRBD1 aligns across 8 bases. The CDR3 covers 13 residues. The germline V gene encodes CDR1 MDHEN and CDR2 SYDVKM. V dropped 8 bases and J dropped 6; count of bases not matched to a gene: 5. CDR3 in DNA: TGTGCCAGCCACCAGGGGGCTCCCGGGGAGCTGTTTTTT. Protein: CASHQGAPGELFF.

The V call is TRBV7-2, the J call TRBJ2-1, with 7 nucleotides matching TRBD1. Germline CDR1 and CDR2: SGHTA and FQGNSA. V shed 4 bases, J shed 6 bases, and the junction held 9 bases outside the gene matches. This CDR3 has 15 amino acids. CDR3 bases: TGTGCCAGCAGCTCTGGCCGACAGGGTTCCAATGAGCAGTTCTTC. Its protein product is CASSSGRQGSNEQFF.

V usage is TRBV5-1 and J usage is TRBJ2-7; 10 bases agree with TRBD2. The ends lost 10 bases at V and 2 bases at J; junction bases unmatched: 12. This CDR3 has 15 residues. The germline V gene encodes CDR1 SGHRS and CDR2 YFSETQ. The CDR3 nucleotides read TGCGCCTCCTGCGCCGGGACTAGCGTTACCTACGAGCAGTACTTC. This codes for CASCAGTSVTYEQYF.

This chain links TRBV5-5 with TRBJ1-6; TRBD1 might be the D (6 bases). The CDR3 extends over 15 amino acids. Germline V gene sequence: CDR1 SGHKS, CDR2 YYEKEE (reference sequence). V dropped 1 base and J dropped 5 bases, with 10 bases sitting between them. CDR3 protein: CASSLMGADNSPLHF. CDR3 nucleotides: TGTGCCAGCAGCTTGATGGGGGCTGATAATTCACCCCTCCACTTT.

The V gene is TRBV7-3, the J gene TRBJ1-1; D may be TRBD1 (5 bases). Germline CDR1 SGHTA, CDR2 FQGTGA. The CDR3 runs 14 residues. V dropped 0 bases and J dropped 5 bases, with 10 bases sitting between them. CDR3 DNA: TGTGCCAGCAGCTTAACCAGGGAAACGACTGAAGCTTTCTTT. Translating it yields CASSLTRETTEAFF.

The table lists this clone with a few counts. The CDR3 region is CAWRAGTGNEKLFF. DNA of the CDR3: TGTGCCTGGAGGGCCGGGACAGGGAATGAAAAACTGTTTTTT. The chain recombines TRBV30 with TRBJ1-4, with 9 bases fitting TRBD1. The germline V gene has CDR1 GTSNPN and CDR2 SVGIG (reference sequence). The CDR3 runs 14 residues. Trimming cost V 3 bases and J 5 bases; bases outside gene matches: 4.

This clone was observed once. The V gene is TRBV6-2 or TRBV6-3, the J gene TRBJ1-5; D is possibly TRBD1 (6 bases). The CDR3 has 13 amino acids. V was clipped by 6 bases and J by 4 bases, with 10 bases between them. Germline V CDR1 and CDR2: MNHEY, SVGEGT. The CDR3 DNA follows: TGTGCCAGCAGCTCAGACAGGAATCAGCCCCAGCATTTT. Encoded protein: CASSSDRNQPQHF.

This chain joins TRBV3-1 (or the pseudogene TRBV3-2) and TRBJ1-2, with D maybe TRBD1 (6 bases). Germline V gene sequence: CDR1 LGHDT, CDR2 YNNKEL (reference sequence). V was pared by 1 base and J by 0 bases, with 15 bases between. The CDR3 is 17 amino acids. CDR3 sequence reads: CASSQGARGLANYGYTF. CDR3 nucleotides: TGTGCCAGCAGCCAAGGGGCCAGGGGATTAGCTAACTATGGCTACACCTTC.

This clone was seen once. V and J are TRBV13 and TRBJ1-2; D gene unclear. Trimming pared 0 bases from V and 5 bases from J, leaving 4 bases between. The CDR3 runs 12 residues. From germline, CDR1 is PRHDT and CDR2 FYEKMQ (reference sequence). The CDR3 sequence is CASSLGTYGYTF. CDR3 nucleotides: TGTGCCAGCAGCTTAGGGACTTATGGCTACACCTTC.

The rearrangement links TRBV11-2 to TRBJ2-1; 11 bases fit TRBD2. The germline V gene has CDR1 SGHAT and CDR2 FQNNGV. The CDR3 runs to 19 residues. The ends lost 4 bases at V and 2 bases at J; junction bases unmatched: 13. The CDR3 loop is CASSSVQGRLAGPYNEQFF. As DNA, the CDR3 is TGTGCCAGCAGCTCGGTCCAAGGAAGACTAGCGGGGCCCTACAATGAGCAGTTCTTC.

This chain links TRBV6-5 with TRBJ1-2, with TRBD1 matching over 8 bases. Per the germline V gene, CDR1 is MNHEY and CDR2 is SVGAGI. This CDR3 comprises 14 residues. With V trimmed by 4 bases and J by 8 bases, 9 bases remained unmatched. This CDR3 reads CASSSRTGNRGYTF. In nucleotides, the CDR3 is TGTGCCAGCAGTTCCAGGACAGGGAATCGCGGCTACACCTTC.

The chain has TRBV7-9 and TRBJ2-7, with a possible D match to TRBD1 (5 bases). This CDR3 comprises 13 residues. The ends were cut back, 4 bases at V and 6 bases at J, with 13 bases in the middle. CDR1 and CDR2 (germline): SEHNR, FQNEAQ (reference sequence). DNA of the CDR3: TGTGCCAGCAGCTCCAGGACAATCGGCGAGCAGTACTTC. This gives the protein CASSSRTIGEQYF.

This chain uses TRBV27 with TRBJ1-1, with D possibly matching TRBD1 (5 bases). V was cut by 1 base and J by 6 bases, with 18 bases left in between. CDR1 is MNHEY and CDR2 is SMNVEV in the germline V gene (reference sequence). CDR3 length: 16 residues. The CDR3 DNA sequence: TGTGCCAGCAGTTTATGGGCAGGGCAGTACGACGCTGAAGCTTTCTTT. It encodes CASSLWAGQYDAEAFF.

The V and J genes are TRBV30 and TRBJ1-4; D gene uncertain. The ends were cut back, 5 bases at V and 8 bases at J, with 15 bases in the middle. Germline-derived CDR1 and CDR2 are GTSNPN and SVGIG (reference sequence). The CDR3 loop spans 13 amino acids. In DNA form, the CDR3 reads TGTGCCTGGGGGAGCGCATCAAGGGAAAAACTGTTTTTT. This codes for CAWGSASREKLFF.

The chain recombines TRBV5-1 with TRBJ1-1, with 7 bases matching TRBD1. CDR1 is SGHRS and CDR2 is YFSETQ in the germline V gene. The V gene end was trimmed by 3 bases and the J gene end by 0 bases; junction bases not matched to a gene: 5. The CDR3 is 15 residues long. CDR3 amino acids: CASSSLGQMNTEAFF. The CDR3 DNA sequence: TGCGCCAGCAGCTCCTTGGGACAGATGAACACTGAAGCTTTCTTT. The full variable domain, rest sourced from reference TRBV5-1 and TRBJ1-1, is KAGVTQTPRYLIKTRGQQVTLSCSPISGHRSVSWYQQTPGQGLQFLFEYFSETQRNKGNFPGRFSGRQFSNSRSEMNVSTLELGDSALYLCASSSLGQMNTEAFFGQGTRLTVV.

The CDR3 nucleotides are TGTGCCAGCAGTCGACAGGCTCGGAATCAGCCCCAGCATTTT. This sequence encodes CASSRQARNQPQHF. The chain is built from TRBV5-6 and TRBJ1-5, with D perhaps TRBD1 (6 bases). The CDR3 has 14 amino acids. Trimming pared 5 bases from V and 4 bases from J, leaving 13 bases between. CDR1 and CDR2 from the germline V gene are SGHDT and YYEEEE. Looking up the rest from reference TRBV5-6 and TRBJ1-5 gives the full variable domain: DAGVTQSPTHLIKTRGQQVTLRCSPKSGHDTVSWYQQALGQGPQFIFQYYEEEERQRGNFPDRFSGHQFPNYSSELNVNALLLGDSALYLCASSRQARNQPQHFGDGTRLSIL.

For the CDR3, the DNA is TGTGCCAGCAGCTTAACTACTAGCGGGAGTTGGGTCGAGCAGTACTTC. Translating gives CASSLTTSGSWVEQYF. The V call is TRBV7-6, the J call TRBJ2-7, with 11 positions matching TRBD2. The CDR3 spans 16 residues. V was pared by 2 bases and J by 6 bases, with 9 bases of the junction left unmatched. Germline CDR1 and CDR2: SGHVS and FNYEAQ.

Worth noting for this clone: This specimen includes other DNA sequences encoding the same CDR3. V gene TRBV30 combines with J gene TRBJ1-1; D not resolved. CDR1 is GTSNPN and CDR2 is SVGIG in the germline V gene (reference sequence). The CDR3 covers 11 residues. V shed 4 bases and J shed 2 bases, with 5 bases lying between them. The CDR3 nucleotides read TGTGCCTGGAAGAGAAACACTGAAGCTTTCTTT. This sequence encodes CAWKRNTEAFF. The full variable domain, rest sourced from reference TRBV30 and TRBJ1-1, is SQTIHQWPATLVQPVGSPLSLECTVEGTSNPNLYWYRQAAGRGLQLLFYSVGIGQISSEVPQNLSASRPQDRQFILSSKKLLLSDSGFYLCAWKRNTEAFFGQGTRLTVV.

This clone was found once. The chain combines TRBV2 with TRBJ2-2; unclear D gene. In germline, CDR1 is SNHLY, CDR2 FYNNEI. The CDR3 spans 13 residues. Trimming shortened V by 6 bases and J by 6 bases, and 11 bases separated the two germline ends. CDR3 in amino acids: CASSARLPGELFF. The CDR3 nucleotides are TGTGCCAGCAGCGCGCGGTTACCCGGGGAGCTGTTTTTT.